Listed here are 26 T cell receptor beta chains from one sample, sequenced in a study of blood T cell repertoires in COVID-19. Assay: immunoSEQ multiplex PCR; the TCRdb copy retains only in-frame clones and omits some. Of hundreds of thousands of clones in the sample, roughly nine tenths were seen once. Sequenced: peripheral blood. These receptors originate from a man between 18 and 35 years old with active or convalescent COVID-19.

The genes are TRBV5-3 and TRBJ2-7; TRBD1 aligns across 11 bases. TRBV5-3 is noted as an ORF with a role that remains uncertain. CDR3 length equals 17 residues. The junction had 8 bases not matched to a gene; V was cut back by 1 base and J by 2 bases. CDR3 bases: TGTGCCAGAAGCTTGTGGGACAGGGGGATAAAAACCTACGAGCAGTACTTC. Its translation is CARSLWDRGIKTYEQYF.

V and J are TRBV13 and TRBJ1-1, with 11 bases aligning to TRBD1. The V gene's germline CDR1 is PRHDT and CDR2 FYEKMQ (reference sequence). The CDR3 is 17 residues long. V gave up 7 bases and J gave up 4 bases; unmatched junction bases: 14. CDR3 nucleotide sequence: TGTGCCAGCAACTCCCAAATCGGACAGGGGGCCGGCACTGAAGCTTTCTTT. Translating it yields CASNSQIGQGAGTEAFF.

V is TRBV7-9 and J is TRBJ2-1; possibly TRBD2 for D (5 bases). Looked up from germline, CDR1 is SEHNR and CDR2 is FQNEAQ (reference sequence). This CDR3 contains 15 residues. V was cut by 6 bases and J by 7 bases, with 19 bases left in between. The CDR3 nucleotides are TGTGCCAGCAGTCCCCCGAGGGATGGATTTAATGAGCAGTTCTTC. It is translated as CASSPPRDGFNEQFF.

CDR3 sequence reads: CASSPLSTDTQYF. CDR3 nucleotide sequence: TGTGCCAGCTCACCGCTAAGCACAGATACGCAGTATTTT. V gene TRBV18 combines with J gene TRBJ2-3; D is undetermined. In germline, CDR1 is KGHSH, CDR2 LQKENI. The CDR3 has 13 residues. V dropped 3 bases and J dropped 0 bases, with 4 bases sitting between them.

The gene calls are TRBV28 and TRBJ1-3; D unresolved. Per germline, CDR1 MDHEN and CDR2 SYDVKM. This CDR3 has 16 amino acids. Trimming took 2 bases from V and 0 from J, leaving 11 bases between them. For the CDR3, the DNA is TGTGCCAGCAGTTTAGGAGCATCGGACTCTGGAAACACCATATATTTT. It yields the protein CASSLGASDSGNTIYF.

The rearrangement uses TRBV4-1 and TRBJ2-1, with a weak D call TRBD2 (5 bases). The V gene's germline CDR1 is MGHRA and CDR2 YSYEKL. V was clipped by 0 bases and J by 5 bases, with 11 bases between them. There are 15 residues in the CDR3. CDR3 sequence: CASSQDPGSHNEQFF. CDR3 bases: TGCGCCAGCAGCCAAGACCCGGGGTCCCACAATGAGCAGTTCTTC.

This chain uses TRBV4-1 with TRBJ2-1; 10 bases fit TRBD1. The CDR3 covers 16 residues. With V trimmed by 5 bases and J by 7 bases, 11 bases remained unmatched. CDR1 and CDR2 from the germline V gene are MGHRA and YSYEKL. The CDR3 region is CASSFFIPGQGNEQFF. The CDR3 DNA sequence: TGCGCCAGCAGCTTTTTTATCCCGGGACAGGGGAATGAGCAGTTCTTC.

The chain links TRBV2 to TRBJ1-2; 7 bases match TRBD1. The CDR3 runs 16 residues. Germline V gives CDR1 SNHLY, CDR2 FYNNEI. With V trimmed by 8 bases and J by 7 bases, 19 bases remained unmatched. CDR3 in amino acids: CASLSGKTGLVGGYTF. The CDR3 DNA sequence: TGTGCCAGCTTGAGTGGCAAGACAGGGTTGGTGGGTGGCTACACCTTC.

CDR3 region: CASVFGTGGSGELFF. CDR3 bases: TGTGCCAGCGTTTTTGGGACAGGGGGTTCCGGGGAGCTGTTTTTT. The gene calls are TRBV11-2 and TRBJ2-2, with 11 bases that match TRBD1. The CDR3 has 15 residues. V shed 8 bases and J 6 bases; nucleotides not matched to a gene: 8. CDR1 and CDR2 from the germline V gene are SGHAT and FQNNGV. The full variable domain, completed using reference TRBV11-2 and TRBJ2-2, is EAGVAQSPRYKIIEKRQSVAFWCNPISGHATLYWYQQILGQGPKLLIQFQNNGVVDDSQLPKDRFSAERLKGVDSTLKIQPAKLEDSAVYLCASVFGTGGSGELFFGEGSRLTVL.

V and J are TRBV5-1 and TRBJ2-1, with D perhaps matching TRBD2 (6 bases). Trimming pared 0 bases from V and 10 bases from J, leaving 23 bases between. This CDR3 contains 17 residues. Germline V CDR1 and CDR2: SGHRS, YFSETQ. The CDR3 DNA sequence: TGCGCCAGCAGCTTGGAACCTACCGGGAGCCCGAACGGGGAGCAGTTCTTC. Its protein is CASSLEPTGSPNGEQFF.

The chain is built from TRBV28 and TRBJ1-4; 8 nucleotides line up with TRBD1. Germline CDR1 is MDHEN and CDR2 is SYDVKM. After removal of 5 bases from V and 9 bases from J, the junction contained 14 bases not matched to a gene. The CDR3 has 16 amino acids. The CDR3 here is CASSPPRGRGPKKLFF. CDR3 DNA sequence: TGTGCCAGCAGTCCCCCTCGGGGCAGGGGGCCTAAAAAACTGTTTTTT.

The J gene is TRBJ2-5, the V gene TRBV25-1; 8 bases map to TRBD1. V lost 4 bases and J lost 5; bases outside the gene matches: 9. The CDR3 sequence is 15 residues long. From germline, CDR1 is MGHDK and CDR2 SYGVNS. CDR3 DNA sequence: TGTGCCAGCAGTGCAAGACAGGGGAGAGGGGAGACCCAGTACTTC. This gives the protein CASSARQGRGETQYF.

The table lists this clone with a few counts. This chain links TRBV4-1 with TRBJ1-6; maybe TRBD1 (6 bases). V lost 3 bases to trimming and J lost 8 bases, with 8 bases between them. CDR3 size: 13 residues. The germline V gene encodes CDR1 MGHRA and CDR2 YSYEKL. The CDR3 DNA reads as TGCGCCAGCAGCCAGACAGGTTATTCACCCCTCCACTTT. It yields the protein CASSQTGYSPLHF.

V and J are TRBV7-2 and TRBJ2-5; D not certain. The V end was cut by 5 bases, the J end by 3 bases, with 10 bases between. This CDR3 contains 13 residues. Germline V gene data show CDR1 as SGHTA and CDR2 as FQGNSA. CDR3 amino acids: CASSPYTEETQYF. The CDR3 coding sequence is TGTGCCAGCAGCCCCTATACGGAAGAGACCCAGTACTTC.

This clone appeared once. V usage is TRBV5-1 and J usage is TRBJ2-3, with TRBD1 matching over 7 bases. The CDR3 runs 15 residues. From germline, CDR1 is SGHRS and CDR2 YFSETQ. The J segment lost 5 bases and the V segment lost 4 bases, leaving 10 bases of the junction unmatched. The CDR3 is CASSPQGGRQDTQYF. DNA for the CDR3: TGCGCCAGCAGCCCCCAAGGGGGCCGACAAGATACGCAGTATTTT.

This clone was detected only a few times. The V and J genes are TRBV10-2 and TRBJ1-6; D is undetermined. Germline loops: CDR1 WSHSY, CDR2 SAAADI. Trimming took 6 bases from V and 7 from J, leaving 19 bases between them. The CDR3 has 16 amino acids. DNA for the CDR3: TGCGCCAGCAGGATCTCCGGGAGGACGGAAAATTCACCCCTCCACTTT. Its translation: CASRISGRTENSPLHF.

The V and J genes are TRBV4-1 and TRBJ2-7; a possible D gene is TRBD1 (5 bases). Germline CDR1 MGHRA, CDR2 YSYEKL. This CDR3 contains 14 residues. Trimming took off 4 bases at V and 1 base at J, with 11 bases between the two ends. The CDR3 region has the DNA TGCGCCAGCAGCCCCAAGGGGTTTTCCTACGAGCAGTACTTC. Amino acid sequence: CASSPKGFSYEQYF.

V usage is TRBV7-9 and J usage is TRBJ2-7; no clear D. This CDR3 is built from 13 residues. Trimming pared 1 base from V and 2 bases from J, leaving 6 bases between. CDR1 SEHNR and CDR2 FQNEAQ come from the germline V gene (reference sequence). The CDR3 loop is CASSLGTTYEQYF. Written as DNA, the CDR3 is TGTGCCAGCAGCTTAGGAACTACCTACGAGCAGTACTTC.

This clone appeared a single time. This chain connects TRBV4-1 to TRBJ1-3, with unresolved D. CDR3 size: 15 residues. V was cut by 1 base and J by 1 base, with 8 bases left in between. CDR1 and CDR2 from the germline V gene are MGHRA and YSYEKL. In nucleotides, the CDR3 is TGCGCCAGCAGCCAAGTCGAGAGGTCTGGAAACACCATATATTTT. This encodes CASSQVERSGNTIYF.

The rearrangement joins TRBV7-3 to TRBJ2-7, with a weak D call TRBD2 (6 bases). CDR1 is SGHTA, CDR2 FQGTGA, per germline. V shed 4 bases and J shed 2 bases, with 15 bases lying between them. The length of the CDR3 is 15 residues. CDR3 residues: CASSYRAGLPYEQYF. The CDR3 coding sequence is TGTGCCAGCAGCTACCGCGCGGGATTACCCTACGAGCAGTACTTC.

V gene TRBV7-2 combines with J gene TRBJ2-1; 11 nucleotides match TRBD2. After removal of 6 bases from V and 7 bases from J, the junction contained 2 bases not matched to a gene. This CDR3 has 13 amino acids. Germline assignment: CDR1 SGHTA and CDR2 FQGNSA. This CDR3 reads CASRLAGANEQFF. The DNA for the CDR3 is TGTGCCAGCAGACTAGCGGGAGCGAATGAGCAGTTCTTC.

CDR3 sequence (DNA): TGCGCCAGCAAACCGGGACTGCTCTCCTACGAGCAGTACTTC. Amino acid sequence: CASKPGLLSYEQYF. The chain combines TRBV4-1 with TRBJ2-7; perhaps TRBD2 as D (6 bases). The V gene's germline CDR1 is MGHRA and CDR2 YSYEKL. CDR3 length: 14 amino acids. V was clipped by 7 bases and J by 0 bases, with 13 bases between them.

This chain connects TRBV28 to TRBJ2-7, with 7 bases matching TRBD1. The germline V gene has CDR1 MDHEN and CDR2 SYDVKM. Losses at the gene ends were 4 bases for V and 6 bases for J; bases not matched to a gene: 12. CDR3 length: 15 amino acids. CDR3 sequence reads: CASSYPGQPLGEQYF. DNA of the CDR3: TGTGCCAGCAGTTATCCGGGACAGCCCCTCGGCGAGCAGTACTTC.

The rearrangement joins TRBV7-3 to TRBJ2-1, with D possibly being TRBD2 (5 bases). CDR1 is SGHTA and CDR2 is FQGTGA in the germline V gene. V was cut by 0 bases and J by 9 bases, with 9 bases left in between. The CDR3 is 13 amino acids. The CDR3 DNA sequence: TGTGCCAGCAGCTTAACCCTAGCTGCTGAGCAGTTCTTC. Encoded protein: CASSLTLAAEQFF. Complete variable domain (other parts from reference TRBV7-3 and TRBJ2-1): GAGVSQTPSNKVTEKGKYVELRCDPISGHTALYWYRQSLGQGPEFLIYFQGTGAADDSGLPNDRFFAVRPEGSVSTLKIQRTERGDSAVYLCASSLTLAAEQFFGPGTRLTVL.

This clone was observed a few times. The rearrangement links TRBV6-5 to TRBJ1-2; the D is unclear. The CDR3 runs to 13 residues. V shed 3 bases and J shed 8 bases, with 13 bases lying between them. From germline, CDR1 is MNHEY and CDR2 SVGAGI. CDR3 amino acids: CASSYLPRVGYTF. CDR3 coding DNA: TGTGCCAGCAGTTATCTCCCCCGAGTAGGCTACACCTTC.

The chain has TRBV27 and TRBJ2-7; 8 bases are a match to TRBD1. Losses at the gene ends were 7 bases for V and 2 bases for J; bases not matched to a gene: 7. The CDR3 length is 14 residues. CDR1 is MNHEY and CDR2 is SMNVEV in the germline V gene (reference sequence). CDR3 nucleotide sequence: TGTGCCAGCATGTCACAGGGGGTTCCCTACGAGCAGTACTTC. The encoded protein is CASMSQGVPYEQYF.